These 31 T cell receptor beta chains share one sample of origin, sequenced in a study of blood T cells in healthy people across ages. Then a second PCR, running roughly 7 to 11 cycles, was carried out with a sample-barcoded 5' primer and a J-beta primer mix. TCRdb reanalysed the 5' RACE reads using MiXCR and keeps one entry per CDR3 protein. The sample shows around 1.1 million distinct CDR3 sequences, around two fifths of them seen only once. The sample comprised blood. The receptors were sampled from a man younger than 35 in good health.

This clonotype was counted only a few times. The rearrangement uses TRBV7-2 and TRBJ2-1, with D perhaps TRBD1 (6 bases). Trimming cost V 2 bases and J 2 bases, with 13 bases left between them. Germline V gene lookup returns CDR1 SGHTA and CDR2 FQGNSA. The CDR3 covers 16 residues. The CDR3 region has the DNA TGTGCCAGCAGCTTATACGTGAGGGACACCTACAATGAGCAGTTCTTC. Protein sequence: CASSLYVRDTYNEQFF. The entire variable domain, with the rest obtained from reference TRBV7-2 and TRBJ2-1, is as follows: GAGVSQSPSNKVTEKGKDVELRCDPISGHTALYWYRQSLGQGLEFLIYFQGNSAPDKSGLPSDRFSAERTGGSVSTLTIQRTQQEDSAVYLCASSLYVRDTYNEQFFGPGTRLTVL.

The gene calls are TRBV12-3 or TRBV12-4 and TRBJ1-1; 10 positions agree with TRBD1. The CDR3 covers 14 residues. The V gene end was trimmed by 3 bases and the J gene end by 4 bases; junction bases not matched to a gene: 2. The CDR3 loop reads CASSLGQGPTEAFF. In DNA, the CDR3 is TGTGCCAGCAGTTTGGGACAGGGGCCCACTGAAGCTTTCTTT.

This clonotype appeared many times. V is TRBV20-1 and J is TRBJ2-1; TRBD2 agrees at 11 bases. Germline CDR1 DFQATT, CDR2 SNEGSKA (reference sequence). The V gene end was trimmed by 3 bases and the J gene end by 4 bases; junction bases not matched to a gene: 5. This CDR3 is 15 amino acids long. CDR3 bases: TGCAGTGCTAGTTTGCCTAGCGGGGGGTACAATGAGCAGTTCTTC. This codes for CSASLPSGGYNEQFF.

Comments on this clonotype: One junction end does not reproduce the germline sequence, and a read error may be involved. CDR3 in amino acids: CASGRDNTDTPYF. The CDR3 DNA follows: TGTGCTAGTGGTAGGGACAACACAGATACGCCGTATTTT. The rearrangement uses TRBV12-5 and TRBJ2-3; maybe TRBD1 (6 bases). The CDR3 has 13 amino acids. Germline loops: CDR1 LGHNT, CDR2 FRNRAP.

The V call is TRBV21-1, the J call TRBJ2-2; the table's D call TRBD1 went unverified against the DNA. TRBV21-1 is described as a pseudogene. The CDR3 length is 21 residues. The CDR3 is CASSKPLVGSGPRSNTGELFF. CDR3 in DNA: TGTGCCAGCAGCAAACCCCTGGTTGGGTCGGGACCCAGGTCAAACACCGGGGAGCTGTTTTTT.

The gene calls are TRBV12-3 or TRBV12-4 and TRBJ2-3; weak D call: TRBD1 (7 bases). The germline V and J ends were trimmed by 10 bases and 3 bases, with 17 bases remaining between them. This CDR3 has 14 amino acids. The CDR3 region is CATEPGGRTDTQYF. As DNA, the CDR3 is TGTGCCACCGAACCAGGGGGGCGGACAGATACGCAGTATTTT.

This clonotype was found once. The rearrangement joins TRBV7-9 to TRBJ2-1; 9 positions match TRBD2. The CDR3 is 16 residues long. Unmatched junction bases numbered 10, after V lost 1 base and J lost 9 bases. CDR1 SEHNR and CDR2 FQNEAQ come from the germline V gene (reference sequence). In nucleotides, the CDR3 is TGTGCCAGCAGCTTAGAGGCGGGGGGGTTTCACACTGAGCAGTTCTTC. Translating gives CASSLEAGGFHTEQFF.

This CDR3 reads CASSPGGWELFF. CDR3 DNA: TGCGCCAGCAGCCCGGGGGGGTGGGAGCTGTTTTTT. This chain connects TRBV4-3 to TRBJ2-2, with 8 bases identical to TRBD2. CDR1 LGHNA and CDR2 YSLEER come from the germline V gene. V was clipped by 4 bases and J by 9 bases; unmatched bases: 1. The CDR3 has 12 residues.

This clonotype occurred a few times. CDR3: CASSLILSGQPQHF. CDR3 bases: TGTGCCAGCAGTTTGATCCTGTCGGGTCAGCCCCAGCATTTT. This chain links TRBV12-3 or TRBV12-4 with TRBJ1-5; D not resolved. CDR3 length: 14 amino acids. V lost 3 bases to trimming and J lost 6 bases, with 12 bases between them.

This rearrangement joins TRBV27 to TRBJ2-5; maybe TRBD2 (6 bases). CDR1 is MNHEY and CDR2 is SMNVEV in the germline V gene (reference sequence). The CDR3 has 15 amino acids. V was pared by 5 bases and J by 4 bases, with 17 bases between. As DNA, the CDR3 is TGTGCCAGCAGTCTAACGGGAGTAATCCTAGAGACCCAGTACTTC. This gives the protein CASSLTGVILETQYF.

This clonotype has a single count. The chain is built from TRBV3-1 and TRBJ2-1; tentatively, D is TRBD1 (6 bases). This CDR3 has 17 amino acids. V shed 0 bases and J shed 7 bases, with 19 bases lying between them. Germline CDR1 reads LGHDT; CDR2 reads YNNKEL (reference sequence). The CDR3 DNA reads as TGTGCCAGCAGCCAAGAATTTGGGCAGGGGAAAAGAAATGAGCAGTTCTTC. Protein product: CASSQEFGQGKRNEQFF.

This chain joins TRBV7-2 and TRBJ2-7, with D perhaps matching TRBD2 (6 bases). Per the germline V gene, CDR1 is SGHTA and CDR2 is FQGNSA. This CDR3 spans 14 amino acids. With 3 bases removed from V and 3 bases from J, the gap between germline ends came to 12 bases. The CDR3 sequence is CASSFGGTFYEQYF. The CDR3 DNA sequence: TGTGCCAGCAGCTTCGGGGGTACCTTCTACGAGCAGTACTTC.

This clonotype showed up just a few times. The V gene is TRBV21-1, the J gene TRBJ2-1; no check of the table's D call, TRBD1, against the DNA was made. TRBV21-1 is marked as a pseudogene. The CDR3 is 16 residues long. The CDR3 nucleotides read TGTGCCAGCAGCAAAGCATGGGACAGACCGGCCAATGAGCAGTTCTTC. Amino acids: CASSKAWDRPANEQFF.

This clonotype came up a few times. The chain combines TRBV4-2 with TRBJ1-2; D not certain. V lost 0 bases to trimming and J lost 4 bases, with 9 bases between them. This CDR3 is 14 amino acids long. CDR1 is LGHNA and CDR2 is YNFKEQ in the germline V gene. The CDR3 nucleotides read TGTGCCAGCAGCCAAGAGGGAGTCTTCTATGGCTACACCTTC. This gives the protein CASSQEGVFYGYTF.

This sequence joins TRBV20-1 and TRBJ1-2, with D possibly matching TRBD1 (5 bases). V lost 0 bases, J lost 2 bases, and 13 bases lay in between. Germline V gives CDR1 DFQATT, CDR2 SNEGSKA (reference sequence). The CDR3 runs to 15 residues. CDR3 sequence (DNA): TGCAGTGCTAGAGACCAGGGCTCCCAAAACTATGGCTACACCTTC. Encoded protein: CSARDQGSQNYGYTF.

In its sample, this clonotype was seen a few times. CDR3 DNA sequence: TGTGCCAGCAGCGTATGGGGGGGGACCACAGATACGCAGTATTTT. Residues: CASSVWGGTTDTQYF. The V and J genes are TRBV9 and TRBJ2-3; 7 positions match TRBD2. With V trimmed by 1 base and J by 2 bases, 4 bases remained unmatched. The CDR3 runs 15 residues. The germline V gene encodes CDR1 SGDLS and CDR2 YYNGEE.

The chain has TRBV12-5 and TRBJ1-2, with D maybe TRBD1 (5 bases). The V gene's germline CDR1 is LGHNT and CDR2 FRNRAP. V lost 6 bases, J lost 5 bases, and 16 bases lay in between. The length of the CDR3 is 14 residues. Here the CDR3 DNA reads TGTGCTAGTGGAATGCCAGGGAAACCTTATGGCTACACCTTC. Protein product: CASGMPGKPYGYTF.

V and J are TRBV6-5 and TRBJ1-5; TRBD1 is a possible D gene (6 bases). V dropped 8 bases and J dropped 7 bases, with 15 bases sitting between them. Germline loops: CDR1 MNHEY, CDR2 SVGAGI. The CDR3 spans 13 residues. CDR3: CASGPGVRQPQHF. Written as DNA, the CDR3 is TGTGCCAGCGGCCCAGGGGTGAGGCAGCCCCAGCATTTT.

The chain carries TRBV10-3 and TRBJ2-7, with D tentatively TRBD2 (6 bases). This CDR3 comprises 16 residues. CDR1 and CDR2 (germline): ENHRY, SYGVKD. Trimming took 4 bases from V and 0 from J, leaving 16 bases between them. The CDR3, as DNA: TGTGCCATCAGTGGGGCGAAGCGGGTGATCTCCTACGAGCAGTACTTC. Residues: CAISGAKRVISYEQYF.

The CDR3 sequence: CSVRDQETQYF. CDR3 nucleotide sequence: TGCAGCGTTCGAGACCAAGAGACCCAGTACTTC. The chain links TRBV29-1 to TRBJ2-5, with unresolved D. This CDR3 comprises 11 residues. Trimming took 5 bases from V and 0 from J, leaving 4 bases between them. Germline V lookup: CDR1 SQVTM, CDR2 ANQGSEA.

V and J are TRBV5-6 and TRBJ2-7; D is unresolved. The CDR3 extends over 12 amino acids. V was shortened by 2 bases and J by 7 bases, with 10 bases between the two germline ends. CDR1 and CDR2 (germline): SGHDT, YYEEEE. The CDR3 coding sequence is TGTGCCAGCAGCTTCGGATCCCAAGAGCAGTACTTC. Its protein product is CASSFGSQEQYF.

Note on this clonotype: A much larger clone differs by one base, so this may be a read error. The V and J genes are TRBV29-1 and TRBJ2-4; D remains unclear. The better agreement between TRBJ2-5 and the DNA end casts doubt on the J call. The CDR3 runs to 13 residues. CDR1 is SQVTM and CDR2 is ANQGSEA in the germline V gene. The CDR3 DNA reads TGCAGCGTTGAAGACCGGGCCCCCAAGACCCAGTACTTC. Translation gives CSVEDRAPKTQYF.

The chain has TRBV19 and TRBJ1-1; perhaps TRBD1 as D (6 bases). Germline V CDR1 and CDR2: LNHDA, SQIVND (reference sequence). The germline V and J ends were trimmed by 6 bases and 5 bases, with 16 bases remaining between them. The CDR3 length is 14 residues. The CDR3: CASRNYRVFTEAFF. CDR3 sequence (DNA): TGTGCCAGTAGGAATTACAGGGTGTTTACTGAAGCTTTCTTT. The complete variable domain, with remaining parts taken from reference TRBV19 and TRBJ1-1, reads DGGITQSPKYLFRKEGQNVTLSCEQNLNHDAMYWYRQDPGQGLRLIYYSQIVNDFQKGDIAEGYSVSREKKESFPLTVTSAQKNPTAFYLCASRNYRVFTEAFFGQGTRLTVV.

The V call is TRBV2, the J call TRBJ2-3; TRBD1 matches 7 bases. The CDR3 is made up of 14 amino acids. V lost 6 bases to trimming and J lost 2 bases; unmatched junction nucleotides: 5. CDR1 is SNHLY, CDR2 FYNNEI, per germline. The DNA for the CDR3 is TGTGCCAGCAGAGGGACAGCAATCACAGATACGCAGTATTTT. Residues: CASRGTAITDTQYF.

The CDR3 region has the DNA TGCAGTGCTGAGCGCCTAGCCAAAAACATTCAGTACTTC. Its protein product is CSAERLAKNIQYF. The rearrangement joins TRBV20-1 to TRBJ2-4, with D unclear. The ends were cut back, 5 bases at V and 0 bases at J, with 8 bases in the middle. The germline CDR1 and CDR2 sequences are DFQATT and SNEGSKA (reference sequence). This CDR3 contains 13 residues.

The chain couples TRBV5-1 to TRBJ1-3, with D unresolved. This CDR3 has 13 residues. The V gene's germline CDR1 is SGHRS and CDR2 YFSETQ. V shed 5 bases and J shed 0 bases, with 6 bases lying between them. DNA for the CDR3: TGCGCCAGCAGTCGGGACTCTGGAAACACCATATATTTT. This gives the protein CASSRDSGNTIYF.

The chain employs TRBV6-2 or TRBV6-3 and TRBJ2-3; D remains unclear. With 2 bases removed from V and 0 bases from J, the gap between germline ends came to 12 bases. The CDR3 is made up of 16 amino acids. Germline CDR1 and CDR2: MNHEY and SVGEGT. CDR3 residues: CASSYPADPSTDTQYF. The CDR3 DNA is TGTGCCAGCAGTTACCCGGCGGACCCCAGCACAGATACGCAGTATTTT.

This clonotype was seen many times. This chain joins TRBV6-4 and TRBJ2-3, with 8 bases that match TRBD2. The germline V gene has CDR1 MRHNA and CDR2 SNTAGT. V shed 0 bases and J 2 bases; nucleotides not matched to a gene: 4. The CDR3 is 16 amino acids. The CDR3 coding sequence is TGTGCCAGCAGTGACTCTCAGCGGGGGAACACAGATACGCAGTATTTT. It translates to CASSDSQRGNTDTQYF.

The chain employs TRBV7-2 and TRBJ2-5; 12 bases match TRBD2. The J call is doubtful: the DNA matches TRBJ2-7 better. Germline V gene sequence: CDR1 SGHTA, CDR2 FQGNSA. The CDR3 is 15 residues long. The CDR3 DNA sequence: TGTGCCAGCAGCTCACGGACTAGCGGGGTTTACGAGCAGTACTTC. Protein sequence: CASSSRTSGVYEQYF.

This chain links TRBV14 with TRBJ2-1, with unresolved D. V lost 8 bases and J lost 7, with 6 bases in between. CDR3 length: 10 amino acids. The V gene's germline CDR1 is SGHDN and CDR2 FVKESK. CDR3 region: CASPGNEQFF. As DNA, the CDR3 is TGTGCCAGCCCCGGAAATGAGCAGTTCTTC. Combining the CDR3 with reference TRBV14 and TRBJ2-1 gives the whole variable domain EAGVTQFPSHSVIEKGQTVTLRCDPISGHDNLYWYRRVMGKEIKFLLHFVKESKQDESGMPNNRFLAERTGGTYSTLKVQPAELEDSGVYFCASPGNEQFFGPGTRLTVL.

The sample holds many counts of this clonotype. J is TRBJ2-1 and V is TRBV5-1; tentatively, D is TRBD1 or TRBD2 (5 bases each). The germline gives CDR1 SGHRS, CDR2 YFSETQ. This CDR3 has 15 residues. The V and J ends lost 0 bases and 8 bases respectively, with 15 bases between them. Written as DNA, the CDR3 is TGCGCCAGCAGCTTGGAACCAGGGACCAACGATGAGCAGTTCTTC. It is translated as CASSLEPGTNDEQFF.